This T cell receptor beta chain was profiled in a study of cytomegalovirus exposure and HLA in healthy donors. Study-level results: Other equally common chains were less clonally expanded than HLA-associated TCR beta chains, a later analysis showed. The study carried out a later analysis of TCR beta sequences. It associated some 15,000 of them with specific HLA alleles at a false discovery rate of 0.05. Segments of the TCR beta V type were, in most cases, productive about 87% or about 30% of the time in an earlier analysis.

This PCR relied on a set of 60 Vbeta primers and 13 Jbeta primers. Data came from immunoSEQ multiplex PCR; TCRdb stores just in-frame clones and leaves some out. The sample lists 150,000 to 200,000 clones, 65% to 85% occurring once. The CDR3 length is 15 residues. CDR1 and CDR2 from the germline V gene are SGHVS and FQNEAQ. J lost 3 bases, V lost 4 bases, and 8 bases had no gene match. Points on this clone: The antigen remains unidentified.

The chain carries TRBV7-8 and TRBJ2-7; 8 nucleotides align to TRBD1. The sample was PBMCs. The receptor's source is a female donor in good health and CMV-seronegative. In DNA, the CDR3 is TGTGCCAGCAGCTCCCGACAGGGGATCAGCTACGAGCAGTACTTC. It yields the protein CASSSRQGISYEQYF.